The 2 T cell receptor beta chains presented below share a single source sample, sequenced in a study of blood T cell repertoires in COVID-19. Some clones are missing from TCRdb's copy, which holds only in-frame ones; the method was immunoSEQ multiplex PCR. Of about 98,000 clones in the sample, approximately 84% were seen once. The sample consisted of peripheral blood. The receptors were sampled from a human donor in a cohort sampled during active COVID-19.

The CDR3 nucleotides read TGCGCCAGCAGAATTAGCGGGGGGGCCTTGAACACCGGGGAGCTGTTTTTT. It yields the protein CASRISGGALNTGELFF. This rearrangement joins TRBV5-1 to TRBJ2-2; 11 bases line up with TRBD2. The V gene end was trimmed by 5 bases and the J gene end by 1 base; junction bases not matched to a gene: 7. CDR3 size: 17 residues. Germline CDR1 is SGHRS and CDR2 is YFSETQ.

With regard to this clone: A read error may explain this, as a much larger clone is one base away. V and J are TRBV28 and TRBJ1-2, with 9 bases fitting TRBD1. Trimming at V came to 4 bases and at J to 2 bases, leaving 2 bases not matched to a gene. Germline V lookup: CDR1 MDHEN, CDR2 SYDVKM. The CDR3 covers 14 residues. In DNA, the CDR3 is TGTGCCAGCAGTTCAGGACAGGGGAACTATGGCTACACCTTC. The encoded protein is CASSSGQGNYGYTF.